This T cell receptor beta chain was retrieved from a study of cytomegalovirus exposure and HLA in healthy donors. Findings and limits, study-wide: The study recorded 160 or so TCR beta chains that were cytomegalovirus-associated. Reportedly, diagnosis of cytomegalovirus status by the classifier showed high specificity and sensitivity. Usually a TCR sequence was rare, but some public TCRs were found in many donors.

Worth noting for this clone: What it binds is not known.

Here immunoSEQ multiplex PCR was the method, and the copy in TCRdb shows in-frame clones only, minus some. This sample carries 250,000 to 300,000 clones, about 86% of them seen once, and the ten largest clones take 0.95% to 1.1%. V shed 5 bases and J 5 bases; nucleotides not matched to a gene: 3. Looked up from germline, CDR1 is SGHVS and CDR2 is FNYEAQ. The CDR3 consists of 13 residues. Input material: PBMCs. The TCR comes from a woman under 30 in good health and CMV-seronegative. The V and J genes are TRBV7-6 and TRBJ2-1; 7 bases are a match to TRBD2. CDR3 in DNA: TGTGCCAGCAGCCGGGGAGGGGACAATGAGCAGTTCTTC. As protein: CASSRGGDNEQFF.